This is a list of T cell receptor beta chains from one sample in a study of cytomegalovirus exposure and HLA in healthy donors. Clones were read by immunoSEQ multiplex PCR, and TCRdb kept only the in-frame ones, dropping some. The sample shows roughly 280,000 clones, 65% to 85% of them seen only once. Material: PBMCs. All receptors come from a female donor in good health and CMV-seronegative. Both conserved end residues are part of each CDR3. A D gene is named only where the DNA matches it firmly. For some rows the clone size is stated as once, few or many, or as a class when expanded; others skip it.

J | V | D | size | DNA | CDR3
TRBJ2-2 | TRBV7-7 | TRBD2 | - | TGTGCTAGCAGCCCCCTAGCGGGAGCGAACACCGGGGAGCTGTTTTTT | CASSPLAGANTGELFF
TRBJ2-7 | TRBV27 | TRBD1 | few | TGTGCCAGCAGTCCAGGGGGAGACTACGAGCAGTACTTC | CASSPGGDYEQYF
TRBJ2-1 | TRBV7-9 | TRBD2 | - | TGTGCCAGCGGGACTAGCGGGAACAACTACAATGAGCAGTTCTTC | CASGTSGNNYNEQFF
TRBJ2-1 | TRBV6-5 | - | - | TGTGCCAGCATTCACTCAGACCTAGGGGTTTACAATGAGCAGTTCTTC | CASIHSDLGVYNEQFF
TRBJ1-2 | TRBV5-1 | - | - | TGCGCCAGCAGCTTGGTGGCAGGGGTCTACACCTTC | CASSLVAGVYTF
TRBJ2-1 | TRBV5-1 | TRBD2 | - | TGCGCCAGCCTCCACTACGGGACTAGCGGTAACAATGAGCAGTTCTTC | CASLHYGTSGNNEQFF
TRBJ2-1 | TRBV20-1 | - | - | TGCAGTGCTAGTTTCGGTAATGAGCAGTTCTTC | CSASFGNEQFF
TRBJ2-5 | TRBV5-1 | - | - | TGCGCCAGCAGCTTGGGCACAGTCCGTCTAGAGACCCAGTACTTC | CASSLGTVRLETQYF
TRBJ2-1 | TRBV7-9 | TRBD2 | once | TGTGCCAGCAGCTGGATTACTAGCGGGAGATTAAATGAGCAGTTCTTC | CASSWITSGRLNEQFF
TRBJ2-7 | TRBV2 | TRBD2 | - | TGTGCCAGCAGCGCGCTAGCGGGGGGCTCCTACGAGCAGTACTTC | CASSALAGGSYEQYF
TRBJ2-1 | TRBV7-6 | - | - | TGTGCCAGCAGCCAATCCGGGAGTCCCTCCTACAATGAGCAGTTCTTC | CASSQSGSPSYNEQFF
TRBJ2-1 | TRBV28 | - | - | TGTGCCAGCAGTTTACCAAACGACAACTACAATGAGCAGTTCTTC | CASSLPNDNYNEQFF
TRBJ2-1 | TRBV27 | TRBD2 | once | TGTGCCAGCAGTTTTGGACTAGCGGGAATATATGAGCAGTTCTTC | CASSFGLAGIYEQFF
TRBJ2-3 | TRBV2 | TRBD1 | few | TGTGCCAGCAGTGAGGGGGGACAGGGGATCACAGATACGCAGTATTTT | CASSEGGQGITDTQYF
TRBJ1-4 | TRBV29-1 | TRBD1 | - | TGCAGCGTTGAAGAGGACAGGGAAAAACTGTTTTTT | CSVEEDREKLFF
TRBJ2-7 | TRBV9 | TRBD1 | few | TGTGCCAGCAGCGTCCACGGGACAGGGGGCCGGGACGAGCAGTACTTC | CASSVHGTGGRDEQYF
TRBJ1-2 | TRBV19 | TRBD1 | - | TGTGCCAGTAGATTGGACAGGACAGGCTACACCTTC | CASRLDRTGYTF
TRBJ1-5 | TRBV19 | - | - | TGTGCCAGTAGTATTCGCACAGGGAATCAGCCCCAGCATTTT | CASSIRTGNQPQHF
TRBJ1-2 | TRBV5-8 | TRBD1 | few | TGTGCCAGCAGAGCCGGGACAGGGGCCGGCTATGGCTACACCTTC | CASRAGTGAGYGYTF
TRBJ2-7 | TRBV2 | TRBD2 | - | TGTGCCAGCAGTGAGTCACTAGCGGGATTTTCAAGCGAGCAGTACTTC | CASSESLAGFSSEQYF
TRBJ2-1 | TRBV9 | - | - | TGTGCCAGCAGCGGTAGAGGAAGGGGGTTAAAGGATGAGCAGTTCTTC | CASSGRGRGLKDEQFF
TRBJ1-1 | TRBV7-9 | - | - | TGTTCCAGCAGCTTTGGACAGACTGAAGCTTTCTTT | CSSSFGQTEAFF
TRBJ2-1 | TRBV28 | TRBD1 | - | TGTGCCAGCACCCAGAGGGGGCCCTACAATGAGCAGTTCTTC | CASTQRGPYNEQFF
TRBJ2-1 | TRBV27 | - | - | TGTGCCAGCAGTTCGAAAACTAGTTGGTCCTACAATGAGCAGTTCTTC | CASSSKTSWSYNEQFF
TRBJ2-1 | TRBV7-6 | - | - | TGTGCCAGCAGCCCAAGGGGATTAGCGGAGACGCCCTACAATGAGCAGTTCTTC | CASSPRGLAETPYNEQFF
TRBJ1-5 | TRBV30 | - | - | TGTGCCTGGAGTGTAGGTATACAGAGCAATCAGCCCCAGCATTTT | CAWSVGIQSNQPQHF
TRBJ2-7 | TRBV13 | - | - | TGTGCCAGCAGCTTATGGGAGTCCCACGAGCAGTACTTC | CASSLWESHEQYF
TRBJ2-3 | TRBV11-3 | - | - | TGTGCCAGCAGCTTAGGAGGTAGTTCAGATACGCAGTATTTT | CASSLGGSSDTQYF
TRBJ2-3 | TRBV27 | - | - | TGTGCCAGCAGTTTAGGGCGGGGACTCACAGATACGCAGTATTTT | CASSLGRGLTDTQYF
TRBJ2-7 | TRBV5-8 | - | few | TGTGCCAGCATGAGGGCCGGGTACGAGCAGTACTTC | CASMRAGYEQYF
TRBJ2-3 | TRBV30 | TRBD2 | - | TGTGCCTGGAGTGTACTCGGCCTAGCGGGTACGCAGTATTTT | CAWSVLGLAGTQYF
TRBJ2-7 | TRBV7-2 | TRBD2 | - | TGTGCCAGCAGCCCCGAGCGGGATCCAACCTACGAGCAGTACTTC | CASSPERDPTYEQYF
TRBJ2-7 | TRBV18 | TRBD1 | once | TGTGCCAGCTGCCTGGAGACAGGGCCCTACGAGCAGTACTTC | CASCLETGPYEQYF
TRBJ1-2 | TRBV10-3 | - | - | TGTGCCATCAGTGGCCCGGAGACCCGGGGGGACTATGGCTACACCTTC | CAISGPETRGDYGYTF
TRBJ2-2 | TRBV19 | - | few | TGTGCCAGTATATACAGGGTTGGTACCGGGGAGCTGTTTTTT | CASIYRVGTGELFF
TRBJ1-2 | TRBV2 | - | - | TGTGCCAGCTGTGAGGGCCGGGAGGGTGGCTACACCTTC | CASCEGREGGYTF
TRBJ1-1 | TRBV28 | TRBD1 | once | TGTGCCAGCAGTTTCTGGACAGGGATGAACACTGAAGCTTTCTTT | CASSFWTGMNTEAFF
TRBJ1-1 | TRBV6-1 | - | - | TGTGCCAGCAGTTCGGGGGGGTCGGGGGGCACTGAAGCTTTCTTT | CASSSGGSGGTEAFF
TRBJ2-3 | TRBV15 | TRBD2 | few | TGTGCCACCAGCACCCCGGGCGAATTACTAGCGGGAGAGAGGAGCACAGATACGCAGTATTTT | CATSTPGELLAGERSTDTQYF
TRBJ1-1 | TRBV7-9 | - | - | TGTTCCAGCAGCTTGCGACAGTCGGGCACTGAAGCTTTCTTT | CSSSLRQSGTEAFF
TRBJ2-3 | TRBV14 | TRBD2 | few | TGTGCCAGCAGTCCGGGAGGGGCCACAGATACGCAGTATTTT | CASSPGGATDTQYF
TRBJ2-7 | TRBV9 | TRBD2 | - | TGTGCCAGCAGCCCAGGGACTAGCGGCTCCTACGAGCAGTACTTC | CASSPGTSGSYEQYF
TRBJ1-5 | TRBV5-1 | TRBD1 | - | TGCGCCAGCAGCTTTACAGGGGGAAGCAATCAGCCCCAGCATTTT | CASSFTGGSNQPQHF
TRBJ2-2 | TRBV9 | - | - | TGTGCCAGCAGCGTAGTTGACTTGAACACCGGGGAGCTGTTTTTT | CASSVVDLNTGELFF